This T cell receptor beta chain was observed in a study of blood T cells in healthy people across ages. At the level of the study: Per two T cells, template switching captured roughly one barcoded beta molecule.

A sample-barcoded 5' primer and a J-beta primer mix were used in a second PCR of roughly 6 to 11 cycles. TCRdb reprocessed the 5' RACE reads with MiXCR, giving one entry per CDR3 protein. The table includes more than 800,000 distinct CDR3 sequences, more than 25% detected once. This clonotype was detected only a few times. Trimming removed 1 base from V and 12 bases from J, with 22 bases in between. Germline values: CDR1 SGHTA, CDR2 FQGNSA. This CDR3 region has 15 residues. The clonotype was recovered from an elderly woman in good health. This chain uses TRBV7-2 with TRBJ2-7; D assignment may be TRBD1 or TRBD2 (6 bases each). The sample taken for sequencing was blood. CDR3 coding DNA: TGTGCCAGCAGCTTAGGGGGGGCGGGGTCTTGGGCTCGGTACTTC. Its protein product is CASSLGGAGSWARYF.